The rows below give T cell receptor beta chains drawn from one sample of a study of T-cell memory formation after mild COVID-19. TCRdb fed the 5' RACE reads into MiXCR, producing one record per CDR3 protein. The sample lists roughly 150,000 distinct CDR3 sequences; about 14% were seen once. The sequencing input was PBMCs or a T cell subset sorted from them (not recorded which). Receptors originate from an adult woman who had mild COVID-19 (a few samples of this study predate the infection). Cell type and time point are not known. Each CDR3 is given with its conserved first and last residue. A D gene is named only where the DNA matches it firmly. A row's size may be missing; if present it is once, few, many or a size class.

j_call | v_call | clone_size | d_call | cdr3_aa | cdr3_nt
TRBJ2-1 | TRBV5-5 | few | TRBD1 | CASSPPGQAPAYNEQFF | TGTGCCAGCAGCCCTCCCGGACAGGCGCCCGCATACAATGAGCAGTTCTTC
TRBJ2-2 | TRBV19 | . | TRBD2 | CATTSSSGGPRAGELFF | TGTGCCACCACCTCCTCTAGCGGGGGGCCCCGCGCCGGGGAGCTGTTTTTT
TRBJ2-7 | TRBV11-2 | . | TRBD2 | CASSFSAGGRYEQYF | TGTGCCAGCAGCTTCTCGGCGGGAGGGCGTTACGAGCAGTACTTC
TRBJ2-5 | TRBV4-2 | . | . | CASSQDRWVDTEETQYF | TGTGCCAGCAGCCAAGATCGGTGGGTAGATACGGAGGAGACCCAGTACTTC
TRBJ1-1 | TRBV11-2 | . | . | CASSLPHDTEAFF | TGTGCCAGCAGCCTACCACATGACACTGAAGCTTTCTTT
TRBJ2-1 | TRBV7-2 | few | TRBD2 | CASRISGRTYTSEQFF | TGTGCCAGCAGAATTAGCGGGAGGACGTACACGAGTGAGCAGTTCTTC
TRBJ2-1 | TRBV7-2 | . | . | CATTAGFGPHDEQFF | TGTGCCACCACCGCGGGCTTTGGACCCCATGATGAGCAGTTCTTC
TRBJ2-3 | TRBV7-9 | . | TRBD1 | CASSLESGQSTDTQYF | TGTGCCAGCAGCTTAGAATCGGGACAGAGCACAGATACGCAGTATTTT
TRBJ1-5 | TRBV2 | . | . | CASRVEVNQPQHF | TGTGCCAGCAGGGTAGAGGTTAATCAGCCCCAGCATTTT
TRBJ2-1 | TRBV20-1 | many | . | CSARPGSIEQFF | TGCAGTGCCCGCCCCGGGAGCATTGAGCAGTTCTTC
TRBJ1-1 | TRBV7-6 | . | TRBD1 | CASSLEGATEAFF | TGTGCCAGCAGCTTAGAGGGGGCGACTGAAGCTTTCTTT
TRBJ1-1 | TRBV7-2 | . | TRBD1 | CASSFRDSPNTEAFF | TGTGCCAGCAGCTTCCGGGACAGTCCGAACACTGAAGCTTTCTTT
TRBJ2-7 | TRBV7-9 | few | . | CASSLSGISYEQYF | TGTGCCAGCAGCTTATCGGGTATCTCCTACGAGCAGTACTTC
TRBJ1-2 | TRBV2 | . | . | CASSEDFGIYF | TGTGCCAGCAGTGAAGATTTCGGGATATACTTC
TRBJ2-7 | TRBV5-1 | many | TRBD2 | CASSAGTIEQYF | TGCGCCAGCAGCGCAGGGACTATCGAGCAGTACTTC
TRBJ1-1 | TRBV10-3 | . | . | CAISESVGRVENTEAFF | TGTGCCATCAGTGAGTCGGTAGGCAGGGTCGAGAACACTGAAGCTTTCTTT
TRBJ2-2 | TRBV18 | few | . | CASSPGEAGELFF | TGTGCCAGCTCTCCAGGGGAGGCCGGGGAGCTGTTTTTT
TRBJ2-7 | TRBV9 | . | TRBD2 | CASSLTSGSSYEQYF | TGTGCCAGCAGTTTAACTAGCGGGAGCTCCTACGAGCAGTACTTC
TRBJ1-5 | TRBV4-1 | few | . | CASSQGTVRNQPQHF | TGCGCCAGCAGCCAGGGGACCGTAAGGAATCAGCCCCAGCATTTT
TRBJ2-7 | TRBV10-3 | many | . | CAISALTDYEQYF | TGTGCCATCAGTGCTCTGACCGACTACGAGCAGTACTTC
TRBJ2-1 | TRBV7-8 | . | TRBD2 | CASSFVSSGGHEQFF | TGTGCCAGCAGCTTCGTGTCTAGCGGGGGGCATGAGCAGTTCTTC
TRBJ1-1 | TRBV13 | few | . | CASSLQGYDTEAFF | TGTGCCAGCAGCTTACAGGGGTATGACACTGAAGCTTTCTTT
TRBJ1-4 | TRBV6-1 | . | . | CASMGFNEKLFF | TGTGCCAGCATGGGGTTCAATGAAAAACTGTTTTTT
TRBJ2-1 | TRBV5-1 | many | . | CASSLGQGGNEQFF | TGCGCCAGCAGCTTGGGACAGGGAGGGAATGAGCAGTTCTTC
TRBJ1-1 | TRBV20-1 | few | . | CSARDGNGLNTEAFF | TGCAGTGCTAGAGATGGTAACGGATTGAACACTGAAGCTTTCTTT
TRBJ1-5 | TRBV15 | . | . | CATSSPNPNQPQHF | TGTGCCACCAGCAGCCCGAACCCGAATCAGCCCCAGCATTTT
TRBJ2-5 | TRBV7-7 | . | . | CASGSASGTQYF | TGTGCTAGCGGATCAGCCTCCGGGACCCAGTACTTC
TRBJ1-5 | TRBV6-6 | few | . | CASSPGGGGQPQHF | TGTGCCAGCAGCCCAGGCGGGGGGGGTCAGCCCCAGCATTTT
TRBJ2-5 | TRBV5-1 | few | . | CASRVTVQETQYF | TGCGCCAGCAGAGTGACAGTACAAGAGACCCAGTACTTC
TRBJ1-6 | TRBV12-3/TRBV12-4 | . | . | CASSLRQGQNSPLHF | TGTGCCAGCAGTTTGAGGCAGGGGCAAAATTCACCCCTCCACTTT
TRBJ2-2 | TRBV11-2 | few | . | CASSSLGGPGELFF | TGTGCCAGCAGCTCCTTAGGTGGGCCCGGGGAGCTGTTTTTT
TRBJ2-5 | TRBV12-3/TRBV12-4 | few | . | CASSADPETQYF | TGTGCCAGCAGTGCGGACCCGGAGACCCAGTACTTC
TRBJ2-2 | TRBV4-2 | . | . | CASSQDQRQGYTGELFF | TGTGCCAGCAGCCAAGATCAACGGCAGGGCTACACCGGGGAGCTGTTTTTT
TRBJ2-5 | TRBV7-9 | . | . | CASRRSLAQETQYF | TGTGCCAGCAGAAGGTCCCTGGCCCAAGAGACCCAGTACTTC
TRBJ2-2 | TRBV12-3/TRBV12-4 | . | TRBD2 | CASSLGSGRAATGELFF | TGTGCCAGCAGTTTAGGTAGCGGGAGGGCCGCGACCGGGGAGCTGTTTTTT